The 32 T cell receptor beta chains presented below share a single source sample, sequenced in a study of blood T cells in healthy people across ages. A sample-barcoded 5' primer and a J-beta primer mix were used in a second PCR of about 7 to 12 cycles. TCRdb itself ran the 5' RACE reads through MiXCR, one entry per CDR3 protein. The repertoire has hundreds of thousands of distinct CDR3 sequences, about 30% of them found once; the top ten carry 15% to 18%. Material for sequencing was blood. The receptors come from a woman of 80 years or more in good health.

This clonotype was detected a few times. With a much larger clone just one base away, this may be a read error. The chain carries TRBV12-3 or TRBV12-4 and TRBJ1-2; TRBD1 matches 7 bases. The length of the CDR3 is 14 residues. The CDR3: CVSSFTGAPYGYTF. The DNA of the CDR3 is TGTGTCAGCAGTTTTACAGGGGCCCCCTATGGCTACACCTTC.

The chain uses TRBV9 and TRBJ2-1; D perhaps matches TRBD2 (7 bases). The CDR3 is 15 residues long. With 3 bases removed from V and 4 bases from J, the gap between germline ends came to 14 bases. Per germline, CDR1 SGDLS and CDR2 YYNGEE. The CDR3: CASSEGGAQYNEQFF. The DNA for the CDR3 is TGTGCCAGCAGCGAAGGGGGGGCCCAATACAATGAGCAGTTCTTC.

This clonotype was counted at least ten times. The germline gene is not matched at one end of the junction; a read error may be the cause. The chain links TRBV7-8 to TRBJ1-6, with unresolved D. The CDR3 loop spans 14 amino acids. Per germline, CDR1 SGHVS and CDR2 FQNEAQ. CDR3 sequence (DNA): TGTGCCAGCAGCTCCCGGGTCTCCAATTCCCCCCTCCACTTT. This codes for CASSSRVSNSPLHF.

This clonotype has only a few counts. Given a much more abundant clone one base away, this may be a read error. The chain has TRBV11-2 and TRBJ2-1; 16 bases agree with TRBD2. Trimming removed 0 bases from V and 9 bases from J; junction bases left unmatched: 5. The CDR3 loop spans 17 amino acids. CDR1 SGHAT and CDR2 FQNNGV come from the germline V gene. The CDR3 DNA follows: TGTGCCAGCAGCTTAGATGGGGGACTAGCGGGGGGGGTTGAGCAGTTCTTC. This encodes CASSLDGGLAGGVEQFF.

There are many counts of this clonotype. The chain couples TRBV6-5 to TRBJ2-2; D remains unclear. The V end was cut by 4 bases, the J end by 6 bases, with 9 bases between. Germline lookup yields CDR1 MNHEY and CDR2 SVGAGI. CDR3 length: 13 amino acids. The CDR3 here is CASSSHRAGELFF. CDR3 coding DNA: TGTGCCAGCAGTTCCCACAGAGCCGGGGAGCTGTTTTTT.

This chain joins TRBV20-1 and TRBJ2-5; possibly TRBD1 for D (6 bases). The J call may not be correct, given that the DNA end is closer to TRBJ2-7. This CDR3 spans 14 amino acids. Germline V gene sequence: CDR1 DFQATT, CDR2 SNEGSKA (reference sequence). This CDR3 is CSARDQTGLNEQYF. In DNA form, the CDR3 reads TGCAGTGCTAGAGATCAAACAGGGCTAAACGAGCAGTACTTC.

The genes are TRBV6-5 and TRBJ2-1; D gene uncertain. Germline V gene data show CDR1 as MNHEY and CDR2 as SVGAGI. Trimming took 0 bases from V and 9 from J, leaving 15 bases between them. The CDR3 extends over 15 amino acids. Here the CDR3 reads CASSYSKPLSSEQFF. The CDR3 DNA is TGTGCCAGCAGTTACTCGAAGCCTTTGTCCAGTGAGCAGTTCTTC.

This clonotype was counted between two and nine times. This chain uses TRBV7-9 with TRBJ1-5; possibly TRBD1 for D (6 bases). V was shortened by 1 base and J by 7 bases, with 17 bases between the two germline ends. Germline CDR1 SEHNR, CDR2 FQNEAQ (reference sequence). The CDR3 totals 16 residues. CDR3 amino acids: CASSLGEGVRPQPQHF. DNA of the CDR3: TGTGCCAGCAGCTTAGGCGAGGGGGTCCGCCCCCAGCCCCAGCATTTT.

This clonotype has a count of ten or more. The chain uses TRBV27 and TRBJ2-4, with TRBD2 matching over 7 bases. The CDR3 has 15 residues. The V segment lost 3 bases and the J segment 7 bases; nucleotides outside the gene matches: 9. Germline V gives CDR1 MNHEY, CDR2 SMNVEV (reference sequence). CDR3 sequence: CASSFRGDERNIQYF. CDR3 nucleotide sequence: TGTGCCAGCAGTTTTCGGGGGGATGAGCGGAACATTCAGTACTTC.

As to this clonotype: A much larger clone sits a single nucleotide away, making a read error possible. The J gene is TRBJ1-1, the V gene TRBV20-1; perhaps TRBD1 as D (5 bases). The CDR3 has 13 residues. The germline CDR1 and CDR2 sequences are DFQATT and SNEGSKA (reference sequence). V lost 6 bases and J 3 bases, leaving 14 bases between the germline ends. Written as DNA, the CDR3 is TGCAGTGCCCTAAAAGGGGTGGACACTGAAGCTTTCTTT. It is translated as CSALKGVDTEAFF.

The chain joins TRBV11-1 to TRBJ1-1; 9 bases are shared with TRBD1. Germline lookup yields CDR1 SGHAT and CDR2 FQDESV (reference sequence). This CDR3 is built from 15 residues. V was pared by 5 bases and J by 4 bases, with 8 bases of the junction left unmatched. CDR3 sequence (DNA): TGTGCCAGCAGCCCTGACACAGGGGGCTCCACTGAAGCTTTCTTT. Its protein product is CASSPDTGGSTEAFF.

This clonotype was seen ten or more times. The chain is built from TRBV5-1 and TRBJ1-4, with D tentatively TRBD1 (6 bases). V lost 5 bases, J lost 2 bases, and 19 bases lay in between. This CDR3 comprises 17 residues. CDR1 is SGHRS and CDR2 is YFSETQ in the germline V gene. CDR3 nucleotide sequence: TGCGCCAGCAGTTTTGCTGCAGGGGTGAGGACTAATGAAAAACTGTTTTTT. Translating gives CASSFAAGVRTNEKLFF.

Comments on this clonotype: A much larger clonotype is one base distant, so this may be a read error. J is TRBJ1-5 and V is TRBV6-1; D not resolved. Germline CDR1 is MNHNS and CDR2 is SASEGT. This CDR3 is built from 13 residues. CDR3 amino acids: CASSDNSNRPQHF. CDR3 DNA: TGTGCCAGCAGTGATAATAGCAATCGGCCCCAGCATTTT.

This clonotype was observed many times. V usage is TRBV20-1 and J usage is TRBJ2-5, with 8 bases identical to TRBD2. CDR1 and CDR2 from the germline V gene are DFQATT and SNEGSKA (reference sequence). The CDR3 consists of 12 residues. The V and J ends lost 6 bases and 7 bases, in that order; junction bases with no gene match: 7. The CDR3 bases are TGCAGTGCCTGGACTAGCTCGGGGACCCAGTACTTC. Translation: CSAWTSSGTQYF.

With respect to this clonotype: A much larger clonotype is one base distant, so this may be a read error. V gene TRBV5-1 combines with J gene TRBJ2-5; D call uncertain. The CDR3 is 14 amino acids. Germline V lookup: CDR1 SGHRS, CDR2 YFSETQ. V gave up 3 bases and J gave up 0 bases, with 9 bases separating them. The chain's CDR3 is CASSWAQYQETQYF. CDR3 nucleotides: TGCGCCAGCAGCTGGGCTCAGTACCAAGAGACCCAGTACTTC.

This clonotype was observed many times. The chain uses TRBV7-3 and TRBJ2-6; tentatively, D is TRBD1 (7 bases). V was shortened by 5 bases and J by 0 bases, with 14 bases between the two germline ends. Germline CDR1 and CDR2: SGHTA and FQGTGA. CDR3 length: 17 amino acids. The CDR3 sequence is CASSPQGGSSGANVLTF. CDR3 bases: TGTGCCAGCAGCCCCCAGGGGGGCAGCTCTGGGGCCAACGTCCTGACTTTC.

The rearrangement links TRBV7-2 to TRBJ2-1, with a weak D call TRBD2 (6 bases). The DNA end favors TRBJ2-7, so the J call may be wrong. Germline CDR1 and CDR2: SGHTA and FQGNSA. This CDR3 spans 15 amino acids. The chain's CDR3 is CASSPPGLRYNEQYF. CDR3 bases: TGTGCCAGCAGCCCACCGGGACTCCGTTACAATGAGCAGTACTTC.

A word on this clonotype: A much bigger clone sits one base away, suggesting this may be a read error. The V gene is TRBV12-3 or TRBV12-4, the J gene TRBJ2-5, with 10 nucleotides matching TRBD1. Trimming removed 4 bases from V and 5 bases from J; junction bases left unmatched: 4. This CDR3 has 14 residues. The CDR3 bases are TGTGCCAGCAGTTCGGGACAGGGGTGCGAGACCCAGTACTTC. Its translation: CASSSGQGCETQYF.

The chain links TRBV18 to TRBJ1-1; D gene unclear. With 3 bases removed from V and 6 bases from J, the gap between germline ends came to 17 bases. CDR3 length: 15 residues. Germline lookup yields CDR1 KGHSH and CDR2 LQKENI. The CDR3 DNA reads as TGTGCCAGCTCACCTGGGTTTCAGGAGAGTCCTGAAGCTTTCTTT. Residues: CASSPGFQESPEAFF.

The V gene is TRBV5-4, the J gene TRBJ2-3, with 10 bases aligning to TRBD2. In germline, CDR1 is SGHNT, CDR2 YYREEE (reference sequence). This CDR3 is 16 amino acids long. J was trimmed by 4 bases and V by 5 bases; bases with no gene match: 10. This CDR3 is CASRGSSGGAPDTQYF. CDR3 DNA sequence: TGTGCCAGCAGGGGGTCAAGCGGGGGGGCCCCAGATACGCAGTATTTT. Filled out from reference TRBV5-4 and TRBJ2-3, the complete variable domain reads ETGVTQSPTHLIKTRGQQVTLRCSSQSGHNTVSWYQQALGQGPQFIFQYYREEENGRGNFPPRFSGLQFPNYSSELNVNALELDDSALYLCASRGSSGGAPDTQYFGPGTRLTVL.

This clonotype was detected ten times or more. The germline gene is not matched at one end of the junction; a read error may be the cause. The chain combines TRBV28 with TRBJ1-2; 8 nucleotides match TRBD1. There are 13 residues in the CDR3. Germline assignment: CDR1 MDHEN and CDR2 SYDVKM. The CDR3 nucleotides are TGTGCCATCAGTACAGGGGGTAACTATGGCTACACCTTC. As protein: CAISTGGNYGYTF.

The J gene is TRBJ1-2, the V gene TRBV20-1; weak D call: TRBD1 (5 bases). CDR1 is DFQATT and CDR2 is SNEGSKA in the germline V gene (reference sequence). V gave up 0 bases and J gave up 8 bases, with 13 bases separating them. The CDR3 runs 13 residues. The CDR3 DNA follows: TGCAGTGCTAGAGATAATAAGGGGAACGGCTACACCTTC. It specifies CSARDNKGNGYTF.

The table lists this clonotype with a count of one. This chain connects TRBV5-1 to TRBJ2-1; 9 nucleotides align to TRBD1. V was pared by 2 bases and J by 5 bases, with 5 bases of the junction left unmatched. Germline CDR1 is SGHRS and CDR2 is YFSETQ. The CDR3 runs 15 residues. CDR3 in DNA: TGCGCCAGCAGCTTAATACAGGGGGCGAACAATGAGCAGTTCTTC. Protein product: CASSLIQGANNEQFF.

On this clonotype: With a much larger clone just one base away, this may be a read error. This rearrangement joins TRBV7-2 to TRBJ1-2; D is ambiguous. Germline assignment: CDR1 SGHTA and CDR2 FQGNSA. The V and J ends lost 4 bases and 4 bases respectively, with 19 bases between them. This CDR3 has 16 amino acids. The CDR3 coding sequence is TGTGCCAGCAGCTCGGAGCGGGTTCCTGATGTCTATGGCTACACCTTC. It encodes CASSSERVPDVYGYTF.

The chain employs TRBV12-3 or TRBV12-4 and TRBJ2-5; D is uncertain. The CDR3 loop spans 15 amino acids. V shed 3 bases and J shed 11 bases, with 22 bases lying between them. CDR3 in amino acids: CASSLLMIDHNEQYF. The CDR3, as DNA: TGTGCCAGCAGTTTGTTGATGATAGACCACAATGAGCAGTACTTC.

This clonotype was picked up a small number of times. The junction departs from the called germline gene at one end, perhaps through a read error. The chain is built from TRBV7-7 and TRBJ1-5, with 12 bases aligning to TRBD1. Germline lookup yields CDR1 SSHAT and CDR2 FNYEAQ (reference sequence). The CDR3 runs 21 residues. The CDR3 nucleotides are TGTGCTAGCAGCCTCGTCGGCCCCGGGACAGGGGGCTGGCCTGACAATCAGCCCCAGCATTTT. Translation gives CASSLVGPGTGGWPDNQPQHF.

This clonotype was found many times. J is TRBJ2-1 and V is TRBV3-1, with D perhaps matching TRBD1 (6 bases). The CDR3 length is 14 residues. V was pared by 3 bases and J by 7 bases, with 13 bases between. Germline CDR1 and CDR2: LGHDT and YNNKEL (reference sequence). The CDR3 protein is CASSHIQGRNEQFF. CDR3 nucleotides: TGTGCCAGCAGCCATATACAGGGCAGGAATGAGCAGTTCTTC.

This chain links TRBV20-1 with TRBJ2-1; D is uncertain. The germline CDR1 and CDR2 sequences are DFQATT and SNEGSKA (reference sequence). The CDR3 has 11 amino acids. The CDR3 region is CSTKEVNEQFF. The CDR3 nucleotides are TGCAGCACTAAGGAAGTAAATGAGCAGTTCTTC.

The genes are TRBV11-3 and TRBJ2-7, with TRBD1 matching 8 bases. The germline V gene has CDR1 SGHNT and CDR2 YENEEA. Unmatched junction bases numbered 12, after V lost 1 base and J lost 7 bases. The CDR3 is 16 amino acids. CDR3 DNA sequence: TGTGCCAGCAGCTTAGTCGGGGGACAGGTAGGCAATGAGCAGTACTTC. Protein sequence: CASSLVGGQVGNEQYF.

This clonotype was observed a single time. The chain is built from TRBV7-2 and TRBJ1-4, with a tentative D call TRBD1 (6 bases). Trimming stripped 6 bases from V and 8 bases from J, with 16 bases between. This CDR3 spans 14 amino acids. Germline V gene data show CDR1 as SGHTA and CDR2 as FQGNSA. CDR3 coding DNA: TGTGCCAGCAGTCAACAGGGCGGGCAAGAAAAACTGTTTTTT. Amino acid sequence: CASSQQGGQEKLFF.

Notes on this clonotype: A much larger clonotype is one base distant, so this may be a read error. In DNA, the CDR3 is TGCGCCAGCAGCTTGGCTCAGGCAGGAAGCCTCTACAATGAGCAGTACTTC. This gives the protein CASSLAQAGSLYNEQYF. V is TRBV5-1 and J is TRBJ2-5; D gene unclear. CDR3 length equals 17 residues. In germline, CDR1 is SGHRS, CDR2 YFSETQ. Deletions cut 0 bases from V and 11 bases from J, with 26 bases between. Full variable domain (rest looked up from reference TRBV5-1 and TRBJ2-5): KAGVTQTPRYLIKTRGQQVTLSCSPISGHRSVSWYQQTPGQGLQFLFEYFSETQRNKGNFPGRFSGRQFSNSRSEMNVSTLELGDSALYLCASSLAQAGSLYNEQYFGPGTRLLVL.

Remarks on this clonotype: This may be a read error, as it is one base from a much larger clone. This sequence joins TRBV3-1 and TRBJ1-6, with D perhaps matching TRBD1 (5 bases). Germline assignment: CDR1 LGHDT and CDR2 YNNKEL (reference sequence). The CDR3 length is 15 residues. The CDR3: CASSQDLGGISPRHF. The CDR3 DNA reads as TGTGCCAGCAGCCAAGACCTGGGGGGGATTTCACCCCGCCACTTT.